Listed here are 21 T cell receptor beta chains from one sample, sequenced in a study of T cells in Graves' hyperthyroidism and ophthalmopathy. It was RNA transcripts that yielded the amplified TCR beta CDR3 regions. In the first-round RT-PCR of the TCR CDR3, the HTBI primer set was used. TCRdb reanalysed the multiplex PCR reads using MiXCR and keeps one entry per CDR3 protein. The sample contains some 620,000 distinct CDR3 sequences, 15% to 20% of which appear only once. Sample: blood. The receptors here all came from a woman in her 30s with Graves' hyperthyroidism.

This clonotype was detected ten times or more. The chain joins TRBV18 to TRBJ2-3; perhaps TRBD2 as D (5 bases). Trimming cost V 6 bases and J 2 bases, with 9 bases left between them. The CDR3 runs to 13 residues. Germline values: CDR1 KGHSH, CDR2 LQKENI. In nucleotides, the CDR3 is TGTGCCAGCTCCCCGGGGAACACAGATACGCAGTATTTT. Protein product: CASSPGNTDTQYF.

This clonotype was picked up many times. J is TRBJ1-2 and V is TRBV27; maybe TRBD1 (6 bases). V lost 2 bases and J lost 3, with 13 bases in between. CDR1 is MNHEY and CDR2 is SMNVEV in the germline V gene (reference sequence). CDR3 length equals 15 residues. The CDR3 sequence is CASSLKGGLYYGYTF. CDR3 bases: TGTGCCAGCAGTTTAAAGGGGGGCCTCTACTATGGCTACACCTTC.

The rearrangement uses TRBV19 and TRBJ1-1; no reliable D call. The CDR3 is made up of 14 amino acids. Germline values: CDR1 LNHDA, CDR2 SQIVND (reference sequence). The V end lost 0 bases, the J end lost 4 bases, and 9 bases lay between the germline ends. The CDR3 sequence is CASSIDSLGTEAFF. DNA for the CDR3: TGTGCCAGTAGTATAGATAGCCTCGGCACTGAAGCTTTCTTT.

This clonotype was seen at least ten times. This sequence joins TRBV7-2 and TRBJ1-5, with D possibly TRBD1 on 6 matching bases. With 5 bases removed from V and 4 bases from J, the gap between germline ends came to 12 bases. In germline, CDR1 is SGHTA, CDR2 FQGNSA. The CDR3 is 14 amino acids. The CDR3 sequence is CASSPRGGNQPQHF. In DNA form, the CDR3 reads TGTGCCAGCAGCCCTAGGGGGGGAAATCAGCCCCAGCATTTT.

This clonotype was detected many times. The chain couples TRBV7-9 to TRBJ2-7; TRBD2 matches at 14 bases. The CDR3 has 16 amino acids. CDR1 SEHNR and CDR2 FQNEAQ come from the germline V gene (reference sequence). After removal of 5 bases from V and 3 bases from J, the junction contained 6 bases not matched to a gene. The CDR3 reads CASSPTSGRAGYEQYF. CDR3 bases: TGTGCCAGCAGCCCGACTAGCGGGAGGGCGGGCTACGAGCAGTACTTC.

This clonotype turned up a few times. The rearrangement joins TRBV5-5 to TRBJ2-6; no clear D gene. The CDR3 has 17 amino acids. V lost 0 bases to trimming and J lost 0 bases, with 10 bases between them. Looked up from germline, CDR1 is SGHKS and CDR2 is YYEKEE (reference sequence). Here the CDR3 DNA reads TGTGCCAGCAGCTTGGTCTCGGATAGCTCTGGGGCCAACGTCCTGACTTTC. It translates to CASSLVSDSSGANVLTF.

In its sample, this clonotype was seen a few times. V is TRBV7-9 and J is TRBJ2-7, with 7 positions matching TRBD1. The V gene's germline CDR1 is SEHNR and CDR2 FQNEAQ (reference sequence). This CDR3 has 13 residues. V trimming: 5 bases; J trimming: 6 bases; junction bases outside the gene matches: 7. In DNA form, the CDR3 reads TGTGCCAGCAGCGACAACAGGGGTGCCGAGCAGTACTTC. Protein sequence: CASSDNRGAEQYF.

V and J are TRBV5-6 and TRBJ2-5, with D perhaps TRBD2 (5 bases). With 4 bases removed from V and 4 bases from J, the gap between germline ends came to 14 bases. In germline, CDR1 is SGHDT, CDR2 YYEEEE. This CDR3 has 14 amino acids. The CDR3 protein is CASSPEGRIETQYF. As DNA, the CDR3 is TGTGCCAGCAGCCCAGAGGGCAGAATAGAGACCCAGTACTTC.

This clonotype was detected ten times or more. The genes are TRBV5-1 and TRBJ2-1, with 9 bases lining up with TRBD1. V dropped 0 bases and J dropped 8; count of bases not matched to a gene: 12. Germline-derived CDR1 and CDR2 are SGHRS and YFSETQ. The CDR3 totals 17 residues. CDR3 bases: TGCGCCAGCAGCTTGGCGATTCCACAGGGGGCGCGTGATGAGCAGTTCTTC. It codes for CASSLAIPQGARDEQFF.

This clonotype was counted ten times or more. The chain couples TRBV5-1 to TRBJ2-4; D is unresolved. V gave up 1 base and J gave up 9 bases, with 26 bases separating them. Germline V gene sequence: CDR1 SGHRS, CDR2 YFSETQ. This CDR3 spans 18 amino acids. CDR3 sequence: CASSLLPLRSGRLSIQYF. The CDR3 DNA follows: TGCGCCAGCAGCTTGCTCCCCCTCCGATCTGGCAGGTTGAGCATTCAGTACTTC. Supplemented by reference TRBV5-1 and TRBJ2-4, the full variable domain reads KAGVTQTPRYLIKTRGQQVTLSCSPISGHRSVSWYQQTPGQGLQFLFEYFSETQRNKGNFPGRFSGRQFSNSRSEMNVSTLELGDSALYLCASSLLPLRSGRLSIQYFGAGTRLSVL.

The sample holds many counts of this clonotype. This chain links TRBV7-2 with TRBJ2-1, with D possibly being TRBD2 (5 bases). The V gene's germline CDR1 is SGHTA and CDR2 FQGNSA. The V and J ends lost 1 base and 5 bases respectively, with 15 bases between them. The CDR3 consists of 16 residues. Written as DNA, the CDR3 is TGTGCCAGCAGCTTAGTACGAGGGTTCACAGACAATGAGCAGTTCTTC. This encodes CASSLVRGFTDNEQFF. Complete variable domain (other parts from reference TRBV7-2 and TRBJ2-1): GAGVSQSPSNKVTEKGKDVELRCDPISGHTALYWYRQSLGQGLEFLIYFQGNSAPDKSGLPSDRFSAERTGGSVSTLTIQRTQQEDSAVYLCASSLVRGFTDNEQFFGPGTRLTVL.

This clonotype was seen a few times. V is TRBV12-3 or TRBV12-4 and J is TRBJ2-7; 7 bases map to TRBD1. This CDR3 contains 13 residues. V shed 5 bases, J shed 4 bases, and the junction held 5 bases outside the gene matches. The CDR3 sequence is CASSRDSIYEQYF. In nucleotides, the CDR3 is TGTGCCAGCAGTCGGGACAGCATATACGAGCAGTACTTC.

This clonotype was detected many times. CDR3 residues: CSVRLAGFEQFF. For the CDR3, the DNA is TGCAGCGTGAGACTAGCGGGATTTGAGCAGTTCTTC. The chain employs TRBV29-1 and TRBJ2-1, with 11 nucleotides matching TRBD2. V lost 6 bases to trimming and J lost 9 bases; unmatched junction nucleotides: 4. The CDR3 has 12 residues. From germline, CDR1 is SQVTM and CDR2 ANQGSEA.

V and J are TRBV27 and TRBJ2-3; 7 positions agree with TRBD2. This CDR3 region has 16 residues. The germline CDR1 and CDR2 sequences are MNHEY and SMNVEV (reference sequence). Trimming removed 1 base from V and 2 bases from J; junction bases left unmatched: 6. DNA of the CDR3: TGTGCCAGCAGTTTATTGGGCGGGACTATCACAGATACGCAGTATTTT. This encodes CASSLLGGTITDTQYF.

This clonotype was picked up a small number of times. The V and J genes are TRBV3-1 and TRBJ2-2; the D is unclear. The length of the CDR3 is 18 residues. Between the trimmed V and J ends, which lost 0 bases and 6 bases, there was a span of 20 bases. The V gene's germline CDR1 is LGHDT and CDR2 YNNKEL (reference sequence). CDR3 protein: CASSQDSIASLSPGELFF. For the CDR3, the DNA is TGTGCCAGCAGCCAAGATTCGATTGCTAGTCTTTCCCCCGGGGAGCTGTTTTTT. The whole variable domain, filled in from reference TRBV3-1 and TRBJ2-2, reads DTAVSQTPKYLVTQMGNDKSIKCEQNLGHDTMYWYKQDSKKFLKIMFSYNNKELIINETVPNRFSPKSPDKAHLNLHINSLELGDSAVYFCASSQDSIASLSPGELFFGEGSRLTVL.

There are many counts of this clonotype. J is TRBJ2-1 and V is TRBV6-5; TRBD2 aligns across 9 bases. CDR1 MNHEY and CDR2 SVGAGI come from the germline V gene. V gave up 4 bases and J gave up 12 bases; unmatched junction bases: 25. This CDR3 comprises 19 residues. The CDR3 sequence is CASSSTRNGASGTIIWQFF. CDR3 in DNA: TGTGCCAGCAGTTCTACTCGAAATGGTGCTAGCGGGACAATTATATGGCAGTTCTTC.

Many counts were recorded for this clonotype. The chain couples TRBV7-9 to TRBJ1-5; perhaps TRBD1 as D (6 bases). Germline V gives CDR1 SEHNR, CDR2 FQNEAQ (reference sequence). The CDR3 covers 15 residues. The ends were cut back, 4 bases at V and 6 bases at J, with 16 bases in the middle. CDR3 bases: TGTGCCAGCAGCTCTTTGGGGGGCGCGTTTCAGCCCCAGCATTTT. This gives the protein CASSSLGGAFQPQHF.

The chain carries TRBV7-3 and TRBJ2-3, with D possibly matching TRBD2 (6 bases). The V gene lost 1 base and the J gene lost 3 bases, with 11 bases spanning the gap. Per the germline V gene, CDR1 is SGHTA and CDR2 is FQGTGA. This CDR3 is 15 amino acids long. The CDR3 nucleotides are TGTGCCAGCAGCTTAATGGAGGGAGCGACAGATACGCAGTATTTT. Residues: CASSLMEGATDTQYF. The full variable domain, completed using reference TRBV7-3 and TRBJ2-3, is GAGVSQTPSNKVTEKGKYVELRCDPISGHTALYWYRQSLGQGPEFLIYFQGTGAADDSGLPNDRFFAVRPEGSVSTLKIQRTERGDSAVYLCASSLMEGATDTQYFGPGTRLTVL.

The table lists this clonotype with many counts. This CDR3 is CASRARASGMAAQYF. As DNA, the CDR3 is TGTGCCAGCAGGGCCCGAGCTAGCGGGATGGCGGCCCAGTACTTC. The rearrangement links TRBV28 to TRBJ2-5; 9 nucleotides match TRBD2. Germline CDR1 reads MDHEN; CDR2 reads SYDVKM. The V segment lost 6 bases and the J segment 9 bases; nucleotides outside the gene matches: 14. The CDR3 consists of 15 residues.

This clonotype was seen ten or more times. V usage is TRBV7-2 and J usage is TRBJ2-1, with D hard to call. Germline V gene lookup returns CDR1 SGHTA and CDR2 FQGNSA. The V gene lost 3 bases and the J gene lost 8 bases, with 11 bases spanning the gap. There are 13 residues in the CDR3. The CDR3 DNA sequence: TGTGCCAGCAGCTTTAGACTGGGCGATGAGCAGTTCTTC. Translated: CASSFRLGDEQFF.

V usage is TRBV6-4 and J usage is TRBJ1-5; 10 nucleotides line up with TRBD1. This CDR3 has 15 residues. Germline lookup yields CDR1 MRHNA and CDR2 SNTAGT. Trimming removed 5 bases from V and 6 bases from J; junction bases left unmatched: 7. The DNA for the CDR3 is TGTGCCAGCAGTCTGACAGGGGGCTATAGTCAGCCCCAGCATTTT. This gives the protein CASSLTGGYSQPQHF.